These 29 T cell receptor beta chains came from one sample sequenced in a study of cytomegalovirus exposure and HLA in healthy donors. PCR employed 60 Vbeta and 13 Jbeta primers. The protocol was immunoSEQ multiplex PCR, while the TCRdb copy is restricted to in-frame clones and leaves out a portion. The sample has 95,000 to 100,000 clones, over 65% seen once. The sequenced sample was PBMCs. The receptor set was obtained from a male donor in good health and CMV-seronegative.

The chain employs TRBV6-1 and TRBJ2-7, with 8 bases lining up with TRBD1. CDR3 length equals 14 residues. Germline V gene sequence: CDR1 MNHNS, CDR2 SASEGT. V lost 6 bases, J lost 8 bases, and 12 bases stayed unmatched. In nucleotides, the CDR3 is TGTGCCAGCAGGGAGGACAGGGCGCGTTACAAGCAGTACTTC. As protein: CASREDRARYKQYF.

The chain couples TRBV11-2 to TRBJ2-3, with 14 bases lining up with TRBD2. CDR1 and CDR2 (germline): SGHAT, FQNNGV. V shed 1 base, J shed 10 bases, and the junction held 7 bases outside the gene matches. The CDR3 has 16 amino acids. The DNA of the CDR3 is TGTGCCAGCAGCTTAGTGGGACTAGCGGGAGAAGTGGCGCAGTATTTT. It yields the protein CASSLVGLAGEVAQYF.

The rearrangement uses TRBV25-1 and TRBJ1-1; TRBD1 matches 10 bases. There are 17 residues in the CDR3. Unmatched junction bases numbered 15, after V lost 3 bases and J lost 8 bases. Looked up from germline, CDR1 is MGHDK and CDR2 is SYGVNS. In DNA form, the CDR3 reads TGTGCCAGCAGTGATTATGGGGACAGGGGCCCTCGCTTAGAAGCTTTCTTT. Protein: CASSDYGDRGPRLEAFF.

The chain carries TRBV10-3 and TRBJ2-1, with 16 bases lining up with TRBD2. Germline-derived CDR1 and CDR2 are ENHRY and SYGVKD. The CDR3 loop spans 22 amino acids. V was clipped by 0 bases and J by 3 bases; unmatched bases: 14. This CDR3 reads CAISESFTPGTSGRAFYNEQFF. CDR3 coding DNA: TGTGCCATCAGTGAGTCTTTTACTCCCGGGACTAGCGGGAGGGCCTTCTACAATGAGCAGTTCTTC.

The V and J genes are TRBV5-4 and TRBJ1-1; D ambiguous. The CDR3 is 13 amino acids. Germline lookup yields CDR1 SGHNT and CDR2 YYREEE (reference sequence). V was shortened by 5 bases and J by 6 bases, with 14 bases between the two germline ends. CDR3 region: CASRGTAGSEAFF. Written as DNA, the CDR3 is TGTGCCAGCAGGGGTACGGCGGGGTCTGAAGCTTTCTTT.

This clone was observed a handful of times. The V call is TRBV28, the J call TRBJ2-7; 9 nucleotides match TRBD1. The CDR3 contains 15 residues. Germline-derived CDR1 and CDR2 are MDHEN and SYDVKM. V shed 5 bases, J shed 4 bases, and the junction held 9 bases outside the gene matches. Here the CDR3 reads CASSAPGQGQYEQYF. Written as DNA, the CDR3 is TGTGCCAGCAGTGCTCCGGGACAGGGTCAGTACGAGCAGTACTTC.

The CDR3 DNA follows: TGTGCCAGCTCTTTCGGGAGGGCCGACACCGGGGAGCTGTTTTTT. Protein sequence: CASSFGRADTGELFF. The chain joins TRBV2 to TRBJ2-2; TRBD2 aligns across 8 bases. Germline V gene lookup returns CDR1 SNHLY and CDR2 FYNNEI. With 8 bases clipped from V and 3 bases from J, the junction kept 8 bases outside the gene matches. This CDR3 spans 15 amino acids.

This chain joins TRBV5-1 and TRBJ2-7; possible D gene TRBD1, 5 bases. The CDR3 totals 13 residues. Trimming pared 4 bases from V and 2 bases from J, leaving 10 bases between. CDR1 is SGHRS and CDR2 is YFSETQ in the germline V gene. CDR3 in amino acids: CASSPDSAYEQYF. The CDR3 DNA sequence: TGCGCCAGCAGCCCCGACAGTGCCTACGAGCAGTACTTC.

The rearrangement joins TRBV7-8 to TRBJ2-1; D perhaps matches TRBD2 (6 bases). The V end lost 5 bases, the J end lost 8 bases, and 25 bases lay between the germline ends. In germline, CDR1 is SGHVS, CDR2 FQNEAQ. The CDR3 sequence is 17 residues long. DNA of the CDR3: TGTGCCAGCAGCCCCCGCGGTAGCGGAGACCCTCTCCATGAGCAGTTCTTC. It encodes CASSPRGSGDPLHEQFF.

The CDR3 reads CSVAGPGTDSNQPQHF. The CDR3 coding sequence is TGCAGCGTCGCCGGCCCCGGGACAGATAGCAATCAGCCCCAGCATTTT. V usage is TRBV29-1 and J usage is TRBJ1-5; 7 bases align to TRBD1. Germline CDR1 reads SQVTM; CDR2 reads ANQGSEA. The trim removed 6 bases at V and 0 bases at J, leaving 11 bases unmatched. The CDR3 contains 16 residues. Full variable domain (outside the CDR3, taken from reference TRBV29-1 and TRBJ1-5): SAVISQKPSRDICQRGTSLTIQCQVDSQVTMMFWYRQQPGQSLTLIATANQGSEATYESGFVIDKFPISRPNLTFSTLTVSNMSPEDSSIYLCSVAGPGTDSNQPQHFGDGTRLSIL.

The genes are TRBV7-7 and TRBJ2-1; a possible D gene is TRBD1 (6 bases). V was cut by 5 bases and J by 4 bases, with 24 bases left in between. CDR1 SSHAT and CDR2 FNYEAQ come from the germline V gene (reference sequence). CDR3 length: 18 residues. CDR3 DNA sequence: TGTGCCAGCAGCCTGGGGGTTGACAGGCCCCCTCCGTACAATGAGCAGTTCTTC. The encoded protein is CASSLGVDRPPPYNEQFF.

The chain uses TRBV30 and TRBJ2-3; unclear D gene. Trimming took off 0 bases at V and 4 bases at J, with 5 bases between the two ends. This CDR3 has 12 residues. CDR1 GTSNPN and CDR2 SVGIG come from the germline V gene (reference sequence). The CDR3: CAWSVSPDTQYF. The CDR3 bases are TGTGCCTGGAGTGTAAGCCCAGATACGCAGTATTTT.

The chain carries TRBV13 and TRBJ2-3; D is perhaps TRBD2 (5 bases). Trimming removed 7 bases at V and 4 bases at J, with 15 bases between. The CDR3 is 14 residues long. CDR1 and CDR2 from the germline V gene are PRHDT and FYEKMQ (reference sequence). The CDR3 protein is CASTTGGSPDTQYF. CDR3 coding DNA: TGTGCCAGCACCACCGGCGGGTCCCCAGATACGCAGTATTTT.

In nucleotides, the CDR3 is TGTGCCAGCAGCTACCGTGTGGAGGGCCTAGGGACCTACGAGCAGTACTTC. Translation gives CASSYRVEGLGTYEQYF. The chain recombines TRBV7-2 with TRBJ2-7, with D perhaps TRBD2 (6 bases). CDR1 is SGHTA, CDR2 FQGNSA, per germline. V lost 4 bases to trimming and J lost 2 bases, with 21 bases between them. This CDR3 comprises 17 residues.

The rearrangement links TRBV28 to TRBJ1-4; D unresolved. Germline V gives CDR1 MDHEN, CDR2 SYDVKM. The V end was cut by 7 bases, the J end by 7 bases, with 4 bases between. The CDR3 runs to 10 residues. CDR3: CASTGEKLFF. For the CDR3, the DNA is TGTGCCAGCACGGGTGAAAAACTGTTTTTT.

The rearrangement joins TRBV27 to TRBJ2-1; possibly TRBD2 for D (5 bases). The V and J ends lost 2 bases and 3 bases respectively, with 11 bases between them. CDR1 and CDR2 (germline): MNHEY, SMNVEV (reference sequence). CDR3 length: 15 amino acids. Here the CDR3 reads CASSLVGANYNEQFF. In DNA, the CDR3 is TGTGCCAGCAGTTTAGTGGGAGCAAACTACAATGAGCAGTTCTTC.

This clone was observed a few times. J is TRBJ1-4 and V is TRBV28; D unresolved. There are 12 residues in the CDR3. V lost 6 bases and J lost 5, with 7 bases in between. The germline gives CDR1 MDHEN, CDR2 SYDVKM. CDR3 sequence (DNA): TGTGCCAGCAGCCCCCCAAATGAAAAACTGTTTTTT. It is translated as CASSPPNEKLFF.

The chain couples TRBV5-1 to TRBJ1-1, with TRBD1 matching 7 bases. The CDR3 contains 18 residues. Germline V CDR1 and CDR2: SGHRS, YFSETQ. The ends lost 0 bases at V and 0 bases at J; junction bases unmatched: 11. CDR3 in DNA: TGCGCCAGCAGCTTGGTCCCGGGGACAGCTAGAATGAACACTGAAGCTTTCTTT. Amino acids: CASSLVPGTARMNTEAFF.

The rearrangement uses TRBV6-6 and TRBJ2-7; 8 bases agree with TRBD2. V trimming: 3 bases; J trimming: 1 base; junction bases outside the gene matches: 5. The CDR3 runs 15 residues. Germline V gene sequence: CDR1 MNHNY, CDR2 SVGAGI (reference sequence). The CDR3 region has the DNA TGTGCCAGCAGTTATATAGCGGGAACGTCCTACGAGCAGTACTTC. Amino acids: CASSYIAGTSYEQYF.

Details on this clone: At the DNA level, this CDR3 is encoded by other sequences in the same sample as well. The chain uses TRBV29-1 and TRBJ2-4, with unresolved D. The CDR3 spans 13 residues. Germline CDR1 reads SQVTM; CDR2 reads ANQGSEA. The V gene lost 0 bases and the J gene lost 6 bases, with 9 bases spanning the gap. This chain's CDR3 is CSVEEPRGNIQYF. In DNA form, the CDR3 reads TGCAGCGTTGAAGAGCCCCGAGGAAACATTCAGTACTTC.

This clone was observed many times. The chain has TRBV5-1 and TRBJ2-1; the D is unclear. Trimming cost V 0 bases and J 2 bases, with 9 bases left between them. The CDR3 runs 15 residues. CDR1 and CDR2 (germline): SGHRS, YFSETQ. The CDR3 region is CASSLVVAAYNEQFF. Here the CDR3 DNA reads TGCGCCAGCAGCTTGGTCGTGGCAGCCTACAATGAGCAGTTCTTC.

The V and J genes are TRBV14 and TRBJ1-2; D not resolved. CDR3 length: 14 residues. Deletions cut 0 bases from V and 7 bases from J, with 12 bases between. Per the germline V gene, CDR1 is SGHDN and CDR2 is FVKESK. This CDR3 reads CASSQDWRAGGYTF. The DNA for the CDR3 is TGTGCCAGCAGCCAAGATTGGAGGGCAGGTGGCTACACCTTC.

The genes are TRBV19 and TRBJ1-5, with TRBD1 matching 7 bases. The CDR3 runs to 14 residues. CDR1 and CDR2 (germline): LNHDA, SQIVND (reference sequence). The V segment lost 3 bases and the J segment 6 bases; nucleotides outside the gene matches: 5. The CDR3 DNA is TGTGCCAGTAGTATCGGACAGGAGACTCAGCCCCAGCATTTT. Translated: CASSIGQETQPQHF.

This clone appeared a single time. V and J are TRBV9 and TRBJ1-3, with TRBD1 matching over 10 bases. The germline V gene encodes CDR1 SGDLS and CDR2 YYNGEE. The length of the CDR3 is 16 residues. Trimming cost V 0 bases and J 2 bases; bases outside gene matches: 2. The CDR3 loop is CASSVAGTGAGNTIYF. Written as DNA, the CDR3 is TGTGCCAGCAGCGTAGCGGGGACAGGGGCTGGAAACACCATATATTTT.

The chain is built from TRBV28 and TRBJ1-2; 8 bases align to TRBD1. CDR3 size: 12 residues. Germline CDR1 reads MDHEN; CDR2 reads SYDVKM. V trimming: 7 bases; J trimming: 6 bases; junction bases outside the gene matches: 4. The CDR3 DNA is TGTGCCAGCATGGGCAGGGGGCATGGCTACACCTTC. It encodes CASMGRGHGYTF.

This clone came up once. Here the CDR3 reads CASKPTGGDYGYTF. CDR3 DNA: TGTGCCAGCAAACCGACAGGGGGCGACTATGGCTACACCTTC. The chain combines TRBV6-1 with TRBJ1-2; 10 nucleotides align to TRBD1. CDR3 size: 14 residues. V gave up 7 bases and J gave up 3 bases; unmatched junction bases: 5. Germline lookup yields CDR1 MNHNS and CDR2 SASEGT.

The V call is TRBV5-4, the J call TRBJ2-7; perhaps TRBD1 as D (6 bases). Trimming shortened V by 3 bases and J by 3 bases, and 16 bases separated the two germline ends. The CDR3 sequence is 15 residues long. Per the germline V gene, CDR1 is SGHNT and CDR2 is YYREEE (reference sequence). For the CDR3, the DNA is TGTGCCAGCAGCTCCCCGCAGGGGCCGATCTACGAGCAGTACTTC. Protein product: CASSSPQGPIYEQYF.

The DNA for the CDR3 is TGTGCCAGCAGCCCATTTGGGGGCGCCTGGGATACGCAGTATTTT. Encoded protein: CASSPFGGAWDTQYF. The chain joins TRBV9 to TRBJ2-3; a weak D match, TRBD1 (6 bases). The CDR3 extends over 15 amino acids. Trimming pared 4 bases from V and 6 bases from J, leaving 18 bases between. Germline V gene data show CDR1 as SGDLS and CDR2 as YYNGEE.

The gene calls are TRBV28 and TRBJ2-7; 7 bases fit TRBD1. Trimming at V came to 1 base and at J to 7 bases, leaving 19 bases not matched to a gene. This CDR3 spans 18 amino acids. Germline CDR1 is MDHEN and CDR2 is SYDVKM. In DNA, the CDR3 is TGTGCCAGCAGTTTATTCCCCCTTCGTGAGACAGGGACGAGGGAGCAGTACTTC. Amino acids: CASSLFPLRETGTREQYF.